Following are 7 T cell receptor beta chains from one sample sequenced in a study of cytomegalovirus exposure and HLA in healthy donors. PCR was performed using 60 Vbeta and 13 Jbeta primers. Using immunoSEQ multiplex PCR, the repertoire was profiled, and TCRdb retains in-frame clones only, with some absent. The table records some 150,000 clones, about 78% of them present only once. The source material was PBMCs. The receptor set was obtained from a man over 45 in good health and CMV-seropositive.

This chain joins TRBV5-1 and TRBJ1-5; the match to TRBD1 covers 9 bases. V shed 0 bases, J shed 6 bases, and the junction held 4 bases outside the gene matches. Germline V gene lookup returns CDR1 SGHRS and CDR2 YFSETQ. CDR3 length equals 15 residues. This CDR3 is CASSLEGQGGQPQHF. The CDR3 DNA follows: TGCGCCAGCAGCTTGGAGGGACAGGGCGGTCAGCCCCAGCATTTT.

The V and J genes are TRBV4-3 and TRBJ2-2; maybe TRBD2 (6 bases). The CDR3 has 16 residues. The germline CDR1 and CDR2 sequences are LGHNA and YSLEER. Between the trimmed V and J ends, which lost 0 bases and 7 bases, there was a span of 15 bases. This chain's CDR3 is CASSQDIQRVGGELFF. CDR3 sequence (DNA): TGCGCCAGCAGCCAAGATATACAGCGGGTTGGCGGGGAGCTGTTTTTT.

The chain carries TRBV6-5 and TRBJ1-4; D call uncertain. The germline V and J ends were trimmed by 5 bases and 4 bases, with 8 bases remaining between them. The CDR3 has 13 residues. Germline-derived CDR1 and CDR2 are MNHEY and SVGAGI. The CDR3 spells CASSQTRNEKLFF. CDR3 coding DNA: TGTGCCAGCAGTCAAACACGTAATGAAAAACTGTTTTTT.

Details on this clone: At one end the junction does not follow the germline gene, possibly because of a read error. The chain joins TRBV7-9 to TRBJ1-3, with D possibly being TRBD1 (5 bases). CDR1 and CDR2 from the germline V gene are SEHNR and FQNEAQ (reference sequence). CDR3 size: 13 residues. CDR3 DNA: TGTGCCAGTCGGCGGGGCTCTGGAAACACCATATCTTTT. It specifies CASRRGSGNTISF. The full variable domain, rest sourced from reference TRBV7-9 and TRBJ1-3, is DTGVSQNPRHKITKRGQNVTFRCDPISEHNRLYWYRQTLGQGPEFLTYFQNEAQLEKSRLLSDRFSAERPKGSFSTLEIQRTEQGDSAMYLCASRRGSGNTISFGEGSWLTVV.

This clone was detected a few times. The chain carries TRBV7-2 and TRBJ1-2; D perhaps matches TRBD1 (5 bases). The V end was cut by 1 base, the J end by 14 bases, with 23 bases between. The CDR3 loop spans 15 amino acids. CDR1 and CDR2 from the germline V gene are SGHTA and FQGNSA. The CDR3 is CASSLGSLGADYLTF. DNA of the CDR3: TGTGCCAGCAGCTTAGGTTCCCTTGGGGCAGATTATTTAACCTTC. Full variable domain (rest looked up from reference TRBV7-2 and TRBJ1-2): GAGVSQSPSNKVTEKGKDVELRCDPISGHTALYWYRQSLGQGLEFLIYFQGNSAPDKSGLPSDRFSAERTGGSVSTLTIQRTQQEDSAVYLCASSLGSLGADYLTFGSGTRLTVV.

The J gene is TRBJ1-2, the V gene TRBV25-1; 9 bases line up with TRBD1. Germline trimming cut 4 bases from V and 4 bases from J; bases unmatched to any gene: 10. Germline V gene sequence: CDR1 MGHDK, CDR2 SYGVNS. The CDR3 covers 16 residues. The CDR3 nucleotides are TGTGCCAGCAGTGCTAATTCCGGGACAGGGTTCTATGGCTACACCTTC. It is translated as CASSANSGTGFYGYTF.

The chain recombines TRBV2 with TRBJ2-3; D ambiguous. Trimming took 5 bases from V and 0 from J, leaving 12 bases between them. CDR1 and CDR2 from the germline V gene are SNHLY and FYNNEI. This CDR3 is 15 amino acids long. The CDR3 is CASSPPSASTDTQYF. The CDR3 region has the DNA TGTGCCAGCAGTCCCCCCAGTGCTAGCACAGATACGCAGTATTTT.